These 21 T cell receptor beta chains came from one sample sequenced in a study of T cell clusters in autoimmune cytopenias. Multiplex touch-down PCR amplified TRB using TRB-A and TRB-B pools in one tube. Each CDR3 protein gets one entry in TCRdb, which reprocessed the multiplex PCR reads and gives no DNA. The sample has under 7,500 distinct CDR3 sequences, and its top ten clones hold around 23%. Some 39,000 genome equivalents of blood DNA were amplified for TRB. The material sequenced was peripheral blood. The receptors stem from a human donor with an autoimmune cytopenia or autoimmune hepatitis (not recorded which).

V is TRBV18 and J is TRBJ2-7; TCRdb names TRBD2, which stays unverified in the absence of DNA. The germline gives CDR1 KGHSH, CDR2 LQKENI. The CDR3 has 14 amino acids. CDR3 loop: CASSLVGENYEQYF.

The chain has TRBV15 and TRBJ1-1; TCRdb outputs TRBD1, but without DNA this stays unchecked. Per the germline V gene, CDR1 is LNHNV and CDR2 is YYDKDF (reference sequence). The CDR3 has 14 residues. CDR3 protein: CATQSWGWETEAFF.

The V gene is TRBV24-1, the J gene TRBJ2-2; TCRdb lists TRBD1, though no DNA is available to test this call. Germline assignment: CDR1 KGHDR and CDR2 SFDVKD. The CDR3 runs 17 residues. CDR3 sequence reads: CATSPTQAGPQTGELFF.

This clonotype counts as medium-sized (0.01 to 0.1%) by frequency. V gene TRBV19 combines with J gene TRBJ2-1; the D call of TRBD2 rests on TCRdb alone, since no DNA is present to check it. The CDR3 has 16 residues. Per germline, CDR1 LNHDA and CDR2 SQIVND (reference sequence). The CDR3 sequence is CASSIIGGTSYNEQFF.

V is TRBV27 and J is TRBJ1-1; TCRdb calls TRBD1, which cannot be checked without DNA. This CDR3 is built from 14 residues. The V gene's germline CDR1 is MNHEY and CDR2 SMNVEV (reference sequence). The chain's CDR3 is CASSLTGGNTEAFF.

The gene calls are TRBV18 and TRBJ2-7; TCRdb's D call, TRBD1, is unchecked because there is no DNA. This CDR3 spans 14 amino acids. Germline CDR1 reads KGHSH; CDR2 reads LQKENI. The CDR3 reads CASSPSGGADEQYF.

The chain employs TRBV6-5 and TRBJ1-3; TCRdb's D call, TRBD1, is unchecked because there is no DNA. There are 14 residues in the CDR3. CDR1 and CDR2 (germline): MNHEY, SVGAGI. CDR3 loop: CASSLGQGRNTIYF.

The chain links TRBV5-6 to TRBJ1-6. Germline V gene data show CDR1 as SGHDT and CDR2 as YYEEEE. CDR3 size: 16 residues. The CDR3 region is CASSSRWGSYNSPLHF.

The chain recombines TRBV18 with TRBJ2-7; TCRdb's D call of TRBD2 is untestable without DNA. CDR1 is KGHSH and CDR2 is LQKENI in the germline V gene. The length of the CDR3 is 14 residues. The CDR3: CASSPYEGRNEQYF.

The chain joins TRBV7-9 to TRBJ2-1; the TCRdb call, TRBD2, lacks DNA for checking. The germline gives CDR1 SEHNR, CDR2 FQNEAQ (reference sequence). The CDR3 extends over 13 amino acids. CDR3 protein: CASSYNRDSEQFF.

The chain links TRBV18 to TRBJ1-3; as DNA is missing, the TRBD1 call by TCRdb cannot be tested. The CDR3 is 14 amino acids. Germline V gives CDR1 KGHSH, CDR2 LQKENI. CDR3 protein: CASSPDRGRNTIYF.

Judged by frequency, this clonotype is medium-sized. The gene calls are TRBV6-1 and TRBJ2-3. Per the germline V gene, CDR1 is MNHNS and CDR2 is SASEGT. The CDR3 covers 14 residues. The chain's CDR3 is CASSEQASTDTQYF.

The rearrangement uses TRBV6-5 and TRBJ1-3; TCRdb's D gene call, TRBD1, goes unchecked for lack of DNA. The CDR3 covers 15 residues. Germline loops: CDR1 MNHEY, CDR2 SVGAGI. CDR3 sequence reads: CASSDWDRVGNTIYF.

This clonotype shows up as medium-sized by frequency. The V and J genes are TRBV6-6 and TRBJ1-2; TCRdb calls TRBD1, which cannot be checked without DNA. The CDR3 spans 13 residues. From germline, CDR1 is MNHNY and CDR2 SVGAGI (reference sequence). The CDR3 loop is CASSRGQGDGYTF.

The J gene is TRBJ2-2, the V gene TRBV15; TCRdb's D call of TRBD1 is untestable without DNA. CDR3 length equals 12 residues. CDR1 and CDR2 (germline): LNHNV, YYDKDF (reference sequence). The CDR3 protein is CATDRGTGELFF.

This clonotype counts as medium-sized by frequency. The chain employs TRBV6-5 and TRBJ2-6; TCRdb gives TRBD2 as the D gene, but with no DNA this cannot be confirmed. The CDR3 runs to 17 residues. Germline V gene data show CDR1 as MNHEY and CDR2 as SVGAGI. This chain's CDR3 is CASSTGLAGTGANVLTF.

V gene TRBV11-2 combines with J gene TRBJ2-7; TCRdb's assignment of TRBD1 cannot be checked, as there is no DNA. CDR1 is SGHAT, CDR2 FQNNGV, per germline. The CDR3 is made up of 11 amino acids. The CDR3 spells CAEGEGGEQYF.

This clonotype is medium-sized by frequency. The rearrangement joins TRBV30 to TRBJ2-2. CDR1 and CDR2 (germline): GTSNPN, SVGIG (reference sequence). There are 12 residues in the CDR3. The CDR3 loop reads CACEGNTGELFF.

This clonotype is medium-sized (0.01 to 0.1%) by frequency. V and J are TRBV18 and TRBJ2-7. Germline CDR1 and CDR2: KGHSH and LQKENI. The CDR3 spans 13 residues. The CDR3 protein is CASSNAWVGEQYF.

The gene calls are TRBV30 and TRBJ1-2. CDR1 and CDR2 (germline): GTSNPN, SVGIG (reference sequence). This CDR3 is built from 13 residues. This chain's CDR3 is CAWSLQESVGYTF.

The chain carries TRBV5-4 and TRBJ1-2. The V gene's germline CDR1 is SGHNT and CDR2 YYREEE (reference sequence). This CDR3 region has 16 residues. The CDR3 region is CASSLASGNANYGYTF. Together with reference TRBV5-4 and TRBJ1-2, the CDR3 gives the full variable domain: ETGVTQSPTHLIKTRGQQVTLRCSSQSGHNTVSWYQQALGQGPQFIFQYYREEENGRGNFPPRFSGLQFPNYSSELNVNALELDDSALYLCASSLASGNANYGYTFGSGTRLTVV.